Below, 19 T cell receptor beta chains from the same sample are listed, as sequenced in a study of OX40 agonist ivuxolimab in advanced cancers. Clones were sequenced by immunoSEQ multiplex PCR, and TCRdb holds only the in-frame ones, with some missing. The sample records around 6,100 clones, approximately 80% being singletons. The sequences come from CD4+ or CD8+ T cells sorted from blood, collected in a trial of the OX40 agonist ivuxolimab. The receptors here all came from an adult with an advanced solid tumor such as melanoma, head and neck, liver or kidney cancer.

This clone was seen only once. The CDR3 reads CASSSWDRGTPEAFF. Here the CDR3 DNA reads TGTGCCAGCAGCTCATGGGACAGGGGAACCCCTGAAGCTTTCTTT. This rearrangement joins TRBV7-6 to TRBJ1-1; 10 bases line up with TRBD1. Germline CDR1 and CDR2: SGHVS and FNYEAQ. Trimming cost V 4 bases and J 6 bases; bases outside gene matches: 8. This CDR3 spans 15 amino acids.

V and J are TRBV11-2 and TRBJ1-6, with D uncertain. CDR1 is SGHAT, CDR2 FQNNGV, per germline. The CDR3 contains 14 residues. V lost 5 bases and J 7 bases, leaving 12 bases between the germline ends. The DNA for the CDR3 is TGTGCCAGCAGCCCGGGATACGGAAATTCACCCCTCCACTTT. Residues: CASSPGYGNSPLHF.

The chain uses TRBV6-5 and TRBJ1-2, with unresolved D. The length of the CDR3 is 11 residues. Per germline, CDR1 MNHEY and CDR2 SVGAGI. The V gene lost 4 bases and the J gene lost 6 bases, with 6 bases spanning the gap. The chain's CDR3 is CASSFGNGYTF. The CDR3 DNA reads TGTGCCAGCAGTTTCGGGAATGGCTACACCTTC.

The V gene is TRBV30, the J gene TRBJ2-3, with 7 bases aligning to TRBD2. The CDR3 covers 14 residues. The V and J ends lost 2 bases and 1 base, in that order; junction bases with no gene match: 3. The germline V gene has CDR1 GTSNPN and CDR2 SVGIG (reference sequence). CDR3 DNA sequence: TGTGCCTGGAGTTCCAGCGGGGGCACAGATACGCAGTATTTT. It codes for CAWSSSGGTDTQYF.

J is TRBJ1-4 and V is TRBV29-1; unclear D gene. Germline CDR1 SQVTM, CDR2 ANQGSEA. The CDR3 length is 11 residues. V was trimmed by 2 bases and J by 6 bases, leaving 4 bases between them. The DNA for the CDR3 is TGCAGCGTTGAAAGGGATGAAAAACTGTTTTTT. As protein: CSVERDEKLFF.

The chain combines TRBV27 with TRBJ1-5, with D perhaps TRBD1 (5 bases). Germline V gene data show CDR1 as MNHEY and CDR2 as SMNVEV (reference sequence). The ends were cut back, 1 base at V and 5 bases at J, with 15 bases in the middle. The length of the CDR3 is 16 residues. The CDR3 bases are TGTGCCAGCAGTTTATACGGCAGGGTCGAGCATCAGCCCCAGCATTTT. The encoded protein is CASSLYGRVEHQPQHF.

The rearrangement links TRBV7-6 to TRBJ2-1; 7 nucleotides agree with TRBD2. CDR3 size: 16 residues. The V gene's germline CDR1 is SGHVS and CDR2 FNYEAQ. Trimming removed 5 bases from V and 8 bases from J; junction bases left unmatched: 15. The CDR3 sequence: CASSPNRDYRGDEQFF. The CDR3 DNA sequence: TGTGCCAGCAGCCCCAACCGGGACTACCGGGGGGATGAGCAGTTCTTC.

J is TRBJ2-1 and V is TRBV7-8, with 7 bases aligning to TRBD2. J lost 2 bases, V lost 0 bases, and 4 bases had no gene match. CDR1 and CDR2 from the germline V gene are SGHVS and FQNEAQ. The CDR3 sequence is 16 residues long. In DNA, the CDR3 is TGTGCCAGCAGCTTAGCGGGAGGGAACCCCTACAATGAGCAGTTCTTC. Translation gives CASSLAGGNPYNEQFF.

V and J are TRBV9 and TRBJ2-7; TRBD1 agrees at 11 bases. CDR1 SGDLS and CDR2 YYNGEE come from the germline V gene. Trimming at V came to 4 bases and at J to 5 bases, leaving 5 bases not matched to a gene. The CDR3 covers 14 residues. CDR3 coding DNA: TGTGCCAGCAGCTCGGACAGGGGGCTTGACGAGCAGTACTTC. It is translated as CASSSDRGLDEQYF.

The genes are TRBV30 and TRBJ1-5; 9 bases fit TRBD1. V lost 7 bases, J lost 5 bases, and 3 bases stayed unmatched. Germline loops: CDR1 GTSNPN, CDR2 SVGIG (reference sequence). This CDR3 region has 12 residues. The CDR3 reads CAFRTGDQPQHF. CDR3 DNA: TGTGCCTTCAGGACAGGGGATCAGCCCCAGCATTTT.

V is TRBV5-5 and J is TRBJ2-5; the D is unclear. Germline-derived CDR1 and CDR2 are SGHKS and YYEKEE (reference sequence). The CDR3 spans 15 residues. V was clipped by 3 bases and J by 0 bases, with 12 bases between them. The CDR3 here is CASSSTLMYQETQYF. The DNA of the CDR3 is TGTGCCAGCAGCTCCACCCTGATGTACCAAGAGACCCAGTACTTC.

The chain carries TRBV5-4 and TRBJ2-1, with 16 nucleotides matching TRBD2. V was clipped by 3 bases and J by 7 bases; unmatched bases: 1. Germline lookup yields CDR1 SGHNT and CDR2 YYREEE (reference sequence). The CDR3 is 15 residues long. The CDR3 region is CASSWGLAGGNEQFF. The CDR3 DNA reads as TGTGCCAGCAGCTGGGGACTAGCGGGAGGGAATGAGCAGTTCTTC.

The rearrangement joins TRBV28 to TRBJ1-4; 8 bases match TRBD1. V gave up 3 bases and J gave up 5 bases; unmatched junction bases: 5. CDR3 size: 15 residues. From germline, CDR1 is MDHEN and CDR2 SYDVKM. For the CDR3, the DNA is TGTGCCAGCAGTTTGACAGGGGACTCGAATGAAAAACTGTTTTTT. It specifies CASSLTGDSNEKLFF.

The chain couples TRBV9 to TRBJ2-1; maybe TRBD2 (6 bases). V lost 2 bases to trimming and J lost 0 bases, with 18 bases between them. Looked up from germline, CDR1 is SGDLS and CDR2 is YYNGEE. The CDR3 loop spans 18 amino acids. The CDR3 is CASSVQTQDGSSYNEQFF. The DNA of the CDR3 is TGTGCCAGCAGCGTCCAGACGCAGGACGGGAGCTCCTACAATGAGCAGTTCTTC.

This sequence joins TRBV7-6 and TRBJ2-1; 9 bases fit TRBD2. There are 17 residues in the CDR3. Per the germline V gene, CDR1 is SGHVS and CDR2 is FNYEAQ. The trim removed 1 base at V and 5 bases at J, leaving 9 bases unmatched. CDR3 residues: CASSLEHAGTSNNEQFF. The CDR3 nucleotides are TGTGCCAGCAGCTTAGAGCACGCAGGGACTAGCAACAATGAGCAGTTCTTC.

The chain carries TRBV4-1 and TRBJ2-7; 7 nucleotides align to TRBD1. CDR1 and CDR2 from the germline V gene are MGHRA and YSYEKL. The V gene end was trimmed by 2 bases and the J gene end by 2 bases; junction bases not matched to a gene: 6. CDR3 size: 15 residues. This CDR3 reads CASSQTTGTAYEQYF. CDR3 nucleotide sequence: TGCGCCAGCAGCCAAACGACCGGGACAGCCTACGAGCAGTACTTC.

This rearrangement joins TRBV19 to TRBJ1-2; 8 nucleotides align to TRBD1. The germline V gene encodes CDR1 LNHDA and CDR2 SQIVND (reference sequence). The length of the CDR3 is 15 residues. Trimming cost V 0 bases and J 4 bases; bases outside gene matches: 4. CDR3 sequence (DNA): TGTGCCAGTAGTATAGATCCGGGACAGGCCTATGGCTACACCTTC. Its protein is CASSIDPGQAYGYTF.

The chain recombines TRBV5-1 with TRBJ1-1; tentative D call: TRBD1 (5 bases). The length of the CDR3 is 14 residues. V was pared by 4 bases and J by 1 base, with 11 bases between. Per germline, CDR1 SGHRS and CDR2 YFSETQ. CDR3 amino acids: CASSLKTENTEAFF. CDR3 nucleotides: TGCGCCAGCAGCCTAAAGACAGAGAACACTGAAGCTTTCTTT.

This clone was seen once. The chain joins TRBV19 to TRBJ1-1; 8 bases agree with TRBD1. In germline, CDR1 is LNHDA, CDR2 SQIVND (reference sequence). V gave up 1 base and J gave up 11 bases; unmatched junction bases: 3. The CDR3 has 12 amino acids. In nucleotides, the CDR3 is TGTGCCAGTAGTATAGGGGACAGGAGGGCTTTCTTT. The encoded protein is CASSIGDRRAFF.